Listed below are T cell receptor beta chains from one sample, sequenced in a study of T cells in Graves' hyperthyroidism and ophthalmopathy. One entry per CDR3 protein, called by TCRdb with MiXCR from the multiplex PCR reads. The data contain some 490,000 distinct CDR3 sequences, approximately 23% of them singletons. The sequenced sample was blood. Receptor source: a woman in her 70s with Graves' ophthalmopathy. CDR3s include the opening cysteine and the closing phenylalanine or tryptophan. The D gene is left open where the match is weak. Clone size appears in some rows only: once, few, many, or a class for an expanded clone.

clone_size: NA; v_call: TRBV12-3/TRBV12-4; d_call: NA; cdr3_length: 12; j_call: TRBJ1-3; cdr3_nt: TGTGCCAGCGAACGGGATGGAAACACCATATATTTT; cdr3_aa: CASERDGNTIYF
clone_size: few; v_call: TRBV7-3; d_call: NA; cdr3_length: 17; j_call: TRBJ2-1; cdr3_nt: TGTGCCAGCAGCCCATCAAGGGCTATGACGGGATACAATGAGCAGTTCTTC; cdr3_aa: CASSPSRAMTGYNEQFF
clone_size: few; v_call: TRBV19; d_call: NA; cdr3_length: 15; j_call: TRBJ2-3; cdr3_nt: TGTGCCAGTAGTATAAAGGGAGCGGGCACAGATACGCAGTATTTT; cdr3_aa: CASSIKGAGTDTQYF
clone_size: few; v_call: TRBV27; d_call: TRBD2; cdr3_length: 16; j_call: TRBJ2-7; cdr3_nt: TGTGCCAGCAGTCGGGGACTAGCGGGAGGAGTCTACGAGCAGTACTTC; cdr3_aa: CASSRGLAGGVYEQYF
clone_size: many; v_call: TRBV12-3/TRBV12-4; d_call: TRBD1; cdr3_length: 14; j_call: TRBJ1-2; cdr3_nt: TGTGCCAGCAGTCCGGGACAGGGGGTAGATGGCTACACCTTC; cdr3_aa: CASSPGQGVDGYTF
clone_size: once; v_call: TRBV19; d_call: NA; cdr3_length: 14; j_call: TRBJ2-3; cdr3_nt: TGTGCCAGTAGCTCGGACGGGGCCACAGATACGCAGTATTTT; cdr3_aa: CASSSDGATDTQYF
clone_size: NA; v_call: TRBV27; d_call: NA; cdr3_length: 14; j_call: TRBJ2-3; cdr3_nt: TGTGCCAGCAGTCCCCTGCGGCCCGAAGATACGCAGTATTTT; cdr3_aa: CASSPLRPEDTQYF
clone_size: few; v_call: TRBV7-2; d_call: TRBD1; cdr3_length: 15; j_call: TRBJ2-5; cdr3_nt: TGTGCCAGCAGCCGAGGGGCAGGGGGCCAGGAGACCCAGTACTTC; cdr3_aa: CASSRGAGGQETQYF
clone_size: few; v_call: TRBV6-6; d_call: NA; cdr3_length: 14; j_call: TRBJ1-1; cdr3_nt: TGTGCCAGCAGTTACTCGGACCGTTCCCCTGAAGCTTTCTTT; cdr3_aa: CASSYSDRSPEAFF
clone_size: NA; v_call: TRBV7-2; d_call: NA; cdr3_length: 14; j_call: TRBJ1-5; cdr3_nt: TGTGCCAGCAGCCACGGATTGGTCGATCAGCCCCAGCATTTT; cdr3_aa: CASSHGLVDQPQHF
clone_size: few; v_call: TRBV6-6; d_call: NA; cdr3_length: 16; j_call: TRBJ2-1; cdr3_nt: TGTGCCAGCAGTTACGGCTGGGCTAGCGAAAACAATGAGCAGTTCTTC; cdr3_aa: CASSYGWASENNEQFF
clone_size: many; v_call: TRBV11-1; d_call: NA; cdr3_length: 17; j_call: TRBJ2-1; cdr3_nt: TGTGCCAGCAGCTTAATATGGAGCGGATTCTCCTACAATGAGCAGTTCTTC; cdr3_aa: CASSLIWSGFSYNEQFF
clone_size: many; v_call: TRBV20-1; d_call: NA; cdr3_length: 14; j_call: TRBJ1-1; cdr3_nt: TGCAGTGCTAGCTCCAGAGCTTTGAACACTGAAGCTTTCTTT; cdr3_aa: CSASSRALNTEAFF
clone_size: few; v_call: TRBV20-1; d_call: TRBD2; cdr3_length: 15; j_call: TRBJ2-7; cdr3_nt: TGCAGTGCCCCGGGACTAGCGGGAGGGCCGGGAGAGCAGTACTTC; cdr3_aa: CSAPGLAGGPGEQYF
clone_size: few; v_call: TRBV30; d_call: NA; cdr3_length: 16; j_call: TRBJ1-5; cdr3_nt: TGTGCCTGGAGTGTAATGGCCCCCAGGGATGGTCAGCCCCAGCATTTT; cdr3_aa: CAWSVMAPRDGQPQHF
clone_size: few; v_call: TRBV4-1; d_call: TRBD1; cdr3_length: 14; j_call: TRBJ2-5; cdr3_nt: TGCGCCAGCAGCCAAGTACAGGGGCAAGAGACCCAGTACTTC; cdr3_aa: CASSQVQGQETQYF
clone_size: few; v_call: TRBV7-2; d_call: NA; cdr3_length: 11; j_call: TRBJ2-5; cdr3_nt: TGTGCCAGCAGCCCCACAAAGACCCAGTACTTC; cdr3_aa: CASSPTKTQYF
clone_size: NA; v_call: TRBV2; d_call: TRBD2; cdr3_length: 15; j_call: TRBJ2-1; cdr3_nt: TGTGCCAGCACCGAACCGACTAGCGGGAGGACGCGGGGGTTCTTC; cdr3_aa: CASTEPTSGRTRGFF
clone_size: many; v_call: TRBV12-3/TRBV12-4; d_call: TRBD2; cdr3_length: 15; j_call: TRBJ2-1; cdr3_nt: TGTGCCAGCAGGATCCGGGCTAGCGGGAGTAATGAGCAGTTCTTC; cdr3_aa: CASRIRASGSNEQFF
clone_size: few; v_call: TRBV2; d_call: NA; cdr3_length: 12; j_call: TRBJ2-7; cdr3_nt: TGTGCCAGCAGTGTGGTCCTTAGCGAGCAGTACTTC; cdr3_aa: CASSVVLSEQYF
clone_size: many; v_call: TRBV7-3; d_call: NA; cdr3_length: 15; j_call: TRBJ2-3; cdr3_nt: TGTGCCAGCAGCTTTATGACAGCTAGCACAGATACGCAGTATTTT; cdr3_aa: CASSFMTASTDTQYF
clone_size: many; v_call: TRBV11-2; d_call: NA; cdr3_length: 16; j_call: TRBJ2-7; cdr3_nt: TGTGCCAGCAGCTTAGCCTCAGGTACCCATAGATACGAGCAGTACTTC; cdr3_aa: CASSLASGTHRYEQYF
clone_size: NA; v_call: TRBV3-1; d_call: TRBD1; cdr3_length: 17; j_call: TRBJ1-1; cdr3_nt: TGTGCCAGCAGCCAAGTCGGGGTAGGGGGCTCGAACACTGAAGCTTTCTTT; cdr3_aa: CASSQVGVGGSNTEAFF